The 28 T cell receptor beta chains below come from one sample, sequenced in a study of cytomegalovirus exposure and HLA in healthy donors. The primer mix had 60 Vbeta and 13 Jbeta primers. Here immunoSEQ multiplex PCR was the method, and the copy in TCRdb shows in-frame clones only, minus some. The table includes some 87,000 clones, approximately 70% detected once. Sequencing input: PBMCs. The source of these receptors is a woman aged 45-60 years in good health and CMV-seropositive.

This rearrangement joins TRBV5-1 to TRBJ2-2; TRBD1 aligns across 7 bases. The CDR3 covers 13 residues. J was trimmed by 7 bases and V by 5 bases; bases with no gene match: 5. Germline V CDR1 and CDR2: SGHRS, YFSETQ. DNA of the CDR3: TGCGCCAGCAGAAACAGGGGCAACGGGGAGCTGTTTTTT. This encodes CASRNRGNGELFF.

This clone was observed a handful of times. The V call is TRBV28, the J call TRBJ1-1, with D possibly being TRBD1 (6 bases). The CDR3 is 17 residues long. CDR1 is MDHEN and CDR2 is SYDVKM in the germline V gene. V was clipped by 5 bases and J by 3 bases, with 22 bases between them. The CDR3 region has the DNA TGTGCCAGCAGTCCGGGGGGGCGCGGGTCTGCTGACACTGAAGCTTTCTTT. Translated, it gives CASSPGGRGSADTEAFF.

The chain links TRBV18 to TRBJ1-1; the D is unclear. The V end lost 4 bases, the J end lost 3 bases, and 15 bases lay between the germline ends. The V gene's germline CDR1 is KGHSH and CDR2 LQKENI. This CDR3 has 15 residues. The CDR3 protein is CASSQAGEAYTEAFF. The DNA of the CDR3 is TGTGCCAGCTCACAAGCCGGGGAAGCGTACACTGAAGCTTTCTTT. The whole variable domain, remainder taken from reference TRBV18 and TRBJ1-1, is NAGVMQNPRHLVRRRGQEARLRCSPMKGHSHVYWYRQLPEEGLKFMVYLQKENIIDESGMPKERFSAEFPKEGPSILRIQQVVRGDSAAYFCASSQAGEAYTEAFFGQGTRLTVV.

The chain uses TRBV28 and TRBJ2-1; 11 nucleotides line up with TRBD2. Germline CDR1 reads MDHEN; CDR2 reads SYDVKM. V was clipped by 7 bases and J by 4 bases; unmatched bases: 12. This CDR3 comprises 17 residues. The CDR3 protein is CASTGTSGLRLYNEQFF. The CDR3 DNA reads as TGTGCCAGCACCGGGACTAGCGGATTGAGACTTTACAATGAGCAGTTCTTC.

The gene calls are TRBV4-1 and TRBJ2-3, with D unclear. The CDR3 has 14 residues. CDR1 MGHRA and CDR2 YSYEKL come from the germline V gene. The ends were cut back, 7 bases at V and 0 bases at J, with 11 bases in the middle. The CDR3 region is CASTGVSSTDTQYF. CDR3 sequence (DNA): TGCGCCAGCACCGGAGTTTCTAGCACAGATACGCAGTATTTT.

The chain carries TRBV6-1 and TRBJ2-4; D is possibly TRBD2 (6 bases). This CDR3 is 13 amino acids long. Germline V CDR1 and CDR2: MNHNS, SASEGT. Deletions cut 2 bases from V and 12 bases from J, with 14 bases between. CDR3 sequence: CASSERGIVGQYF. The DNA for the CDR3 is TGTGCCAGCAGTGAACGCGGGATTGTCGGTCAGTACTTC.

The CDR3 protein is CASSSRDRVQPQHF. CDR3 DNA sequence: TGCGCCAGCAGCAGTAGGGACAGGGTTCAGCCCCAGCATTTT. The chain carries TRBV4-1 and TRBJ1-5; 9 bases agree with TRBD1. Germline assignment: CDR1 MGHRA and CDR2 YSYEKL. The junction had 5 bases not matched to a gene; V was cut back by 5 bases and J by 6 bases. This CDR3 is 14 amino acids long.

The sample holds many counts of this clone. J is TRBJ1-4 and V is TRBV5-6, with a possible D match to TRBD1 (5 bases). Germline V gene lookup returns CDR1 SGHDT and CDR2 YYEEEE. The CDR3 is made up of 15 amino acids. The V end was cut by 6 bases, the J end by 7 bases, with 19 bases between. As DNA, the CDR3 is TGTGCCAGCACAGGACGGACGGAGGGGAGTGAAAAACTGTTTTTT. The encoded protein is CASTGRTEGSEKLFF.

The chain couples TRBV28 to TRBJ1-1; D might be TRBD1 (5 bases). Germline CDR1 is MDHEN and CDR2 is SYDVKM. The CDR3 runs 13 residues. Trimming took off 1 base at V and 4 bases at J, with 7 bases between the two ends. The CDR3 spells CASSLSGITEAFF. For the CDR3, the DNA is TGTGCCAGCAGTTTATCAGGGATCACTGAAGCTTTCTTT.

The gene calls are TRBV7-9 and TRBJ2-1; the match to TRBD1 covers 7 bases. The V gene's germline CDR1 is SEHNR and CDR2 FQNEAQ (reference sequence). CDR3 length: 13 amino acids. V lost 5 bases, J lost 4 bases, and 2 bases stayed unmatched. CDR3 sequence (DNA): TGTGCCAGCAGCGGGACAGTATACAATGAGCAGTTCTTC. It specifies CASSGTVYNEQFF.

This rearrangement joins TRBV28 to TRBJ2-4; 10 nucleotides agree with TRBD2. J lost 3 bases, V lost 6 bases, and 8 bases had no gene match. This CDR3 is 16 amino acids long. CDR1 is MDHEN, CDR2 SYDVKM, per germline. The CDR3 here is CASRPSAGGGKNIQYF. CDR3 in DNA: TGTGCCAGCAGACCTTCAGCGGGAGGGGGCAAAAACATTCAGTACTTC.

This rearrangement joins TRBV5-4 to TRBJ2-5, with D possibly being TRBD2 (6 bases). Germline V lookup: CDR1 SGHNT, CDR2 YYREEE (reference sequence). CDR3 size: 14 residues. Between the trimmed V and J ends, which lost 4 bases and 5 bases, there was a span of 15 bases. The CDR3, as DNA: TGTGCCAGCAGCCCTCGACCGGGGAGGGAGACCCAGTACTTC. Amino acid sequence: CASSPRPGRETQYF.

A few counts support this clone. This chain uses TRBV7-8 with TRBJ2-7, with TRBD1 as a possible D gene (5 bases). V shed 1 base and J shed 1 base, with 11 bases lying between them. Germline V gene data show CDR1 as SGHVS and CDR2 as FQNEAQ. The CDR3 is made up of 15 amino acids. Here the CDR3 DNA reads TGTGCCAGCAGCTTAGGCCAGGGATATTCCTACGAGCAGTACTTC. Encoded protein: CASSLGQGYSYEQYF.

The gene calls are TRBV6-5 and TRBJ2-3; perhaps TRBD1 as D (5 bases). The CDR3 loop spans 15 amino acids. Germline lookup yields CDR1 MNHEY and CDR2 SVGAGI. V lost 2 bases and J 0 bases, leaving 9 bases between the germline ends. CDR3 amino acids: CASSYTGSSTDTQYF. CDR3 coding DNA: TGTGCCAGCAGTTACACAGGTTCTAGCACAGATACGCAGTATTTT.

Worth noting for this clone: The junction departs from germline at one end; a sequencing error may be responsible. The chain is built from TRBV5-1 and TRBJ2-5; 7 bases match TRBD2. The germline V gene encodes CDR1 SGHRS and CDR2 YFSETQ. This CDR3 is 14 amino acids long. For the CDR3, the DNA is TGCGCCAGCAGCGGAACCTCGGGGAGGGAGACCCGGTACTTC. Translated, it gives CASSGTSGRETRYF.

This clone turned up a few times. CDR3 in DNA: TGTGCCAGCAGCCTTTCCCTCGCGGGTGCAGATACGCAGTATTTT. Translated: CASSLSLAGADTQYF. The chain recombines TRBV7-3 with TRBJ2-3; D is possibly TRBD2 (5 bases). The CDR3 loop spans 15 amino acids. The ends were cut back, 5 bases at V and 4 bases at J, with 16 bases in the middle. Looked up from germline, CDR1 is SGHTA and CDR2 is FQGTGA.

CDR3 region: CASSLDRGHYEQYF. CDR3 coding DNA: TGTGCCAGCTCCTTGGACAGGGGGCACTACGAGCAGTACTTC. V is TRBV18 and J is TRBJ2-7, with 11 bases fitting TRBD1. The junction had 4 bases not matched to a gene; V was cut back by 6 bases and J by 3 bases. CDR1 is KGHSH and CDR2 is LQKENI in the germline V gene. The CDR3 runs to 14 residues.

The rearrangement joins TRBV28 to TRBJ2-7; a possible D gene is TRBD2 (6 bases). Germline assignment: CDR1 MDHEN and CDR2 SYDVKM. With 7 bases removed from V and 4 bases from J, the gap between germline ends came to 20 bases. This CDR3 has 15 amino acids. CDR3 protein: CASTLGGVVSYEQYF. The CDR3 nucleotides read TGTGCCAGCACCTTGGGAGGCGTAGTGTCGTACGAGCAGTACTTC.

The chain carries TRBV6-6 and TRBJ1-5, with TRBD1 matching 7 bases. The trim removed 4 bases at V and 7 bases at J, leaving 1 base unmatched. This CDR3 is built from 12 residues. CDR1 and CDR2 from the germline V gene are MNHNY and SVGAGI (reference sequence). CDR3 amino acids: CASSSGGQPQHF. The CDR3 DNA is TGTGCCAGCAGTTCAGGGGGGCAGCCCCAGCATTTT.

The chain couples TRBV18 to TRBJ2-7; perhaps TRBD2 as D (5 bases). This CDR3 region has 13 residues. Trimming stripped 3 bases from V and 6 bases from J, with 12 bases between. Germline V gene data show CDR1 as KGHSH and CDR2 as LQKENI. The CDR3 DNA sequence: TGTGCCAGCTCACCCGTGAGGGTTTTCGAGCAGTACTTC. It codes for CASSPVRVFEQYF.

The chain uses TRBV25-1 and TRBJ2-3; 7 bases match TRBD2. This CDR3 region has 17 residues. Germline V lookup: CDR1 MGHDK, CDR2 SYGVNS. Losses at the gene ends were 6 bases for V and 3 bases for J; bases not matched to a gene: 15. CDR3 protein: CASRGRGGLTLTDTQYF. The CDR3 region has the DNA TGTGCCAGCAGGGGGAGGGGCGGCTTGACTCTTACAGATACGCAGTATTTT.

The chain joins TRBV7-2 to TRBJ2-3; 10 positions agree with TRBD2. This CDR3 has 15 amino acids. V lost 6 bases to trimming and J lost 2 bases; unmatched junction nucleotides: 5. From germline, CDR1 is SGHTA and CDR2 FQGNSA. The CDR3 loop is CASRGSGRATDTQYF. Written as DNA, the CDR3 is TGTGCCAGCAGGGGCAGCGGGAGGGCCACAGATACGCAGTATTTT.

The chain employs TRBV11-3 and TRBJ1-1; a weak D match, TRBD1 (6 bases). Looked up from germline, CDR1 is SGHNT and CDR2 is YENEEA. This CDR3 contains 13 residues. The V gene lost 3 bases and the J gene lost 5 bases, with 10 bases spanning the gap. DNA for the CDR3: TGTGCCAGCAGCTTTGGCAGGGGTACTGAAGCTTTCTTT. This encodes CASSFGRGTEAFF.

The rearrangement uses TRBV6-5 and TRBJ2-7, with D perhaps matching TRBD1 (6 bases). V lost 6 bases, J lost 5 bases, and 14 bases lay in between. The CDR3 consists of 13 residues. Germline V gene lookup returns CDR1 MNHEY and CDR2 SVGAGI. Here the CDR3 reads CASRPGAVNEQYF. The CDR3 DNA reads TGTGCCAGCAGACCAGGGGCGGTCAACGAGCAGTACTTC.

V gene TRBV11-3 combines with J gene TRBJ2-2, with 10 bases aligning to TRBD1. CDR3 length equals 16 residues. J gave up 4 bases and V 5 bases, and 7 bases lay outside the gene matches. Germline values: CDR1 SGHNT, CDR2 YENEEA. The CDR3 DNA reads TGTGCCAGCAGCGGTCCGGGACAGGGGAGCACCGGGGAGCTGTTTTTT. Residues: CASSGPGQGSTGELFF.

For this clone: This may stem from a read error, because a much larger clone lies one nucleotide away. This chain links TRBV14 with TRBJ2-3, with 12 bases aligning to TRBD2. Germline-derived CDR1 and CDR2 are SGHDN and FVKESK. The CDR3 totals 16 residues. Unmatched junction bases numbered 2, after V lost 4 bases and J lost 0 bases. The CDR3 loop reads CASSLGTSGSTDTQYF. CDR3 DNA: TGTGCCAGCAGCCTCGGGACTAGCGGGAGCACAGATACGCAGTATTTT.

The chain carries TRBV6-1 and TRBJ1-4; possible D gene TRBD1, 5 bases. Germline CDR1 reads MNHNS; CDR2 reads SASEGT. The CDR3 has 15 residues. Trimming removed 3 bases from V and 3 bases from J, with 11 bases in between. CDR3 in DNA: TGTGCCAGCAGTGAGGGGGGATCTCCTAATGAAAAACTGTTTTTT. It yields the protein CASSEGGSPNEKLFF.

The chain joins TRBV18 to TRBJ2-3; no clear D gene. Germline V gives CDR1 KGHSH, CDR2 LQKENI. The germline V and J ends were trimmed by 6 bases and 4 bases, with 14 bases remaining between them. The CDR3 sequence is 14 residues long. For the CDR3, the DNA is TGTGCCAGCTCGCCATCGGGTACGGCAGATACGCAGTATTTT. As protein: CASSPSGTADTQYF. Combining the CDR3 with reference TRBV18 and TRBJ2-3 gives the whole variable domain NAGVMQNPRHLVRRRGQEARLRCSPMKGHSHVYWYRQLPEEGLKFMVYLQKENIIDESGMPKERFSAEFPKEGPSILRIQQVVRGDSAAYFCASSPSGTADTQYFGPGTRLTVL.